The entry below gives a single T cell receptor beta chain sequence along with its context. The antigen remains undetermined. During its preparation, the TCRbeta library received unique molecular identifiers. TCRdb analysed the PCR reads with MiXCR anew, one entry per CDR3 protein. In the table there are 90,000 to 150,000 distinct CDR3 sequences, more than 20% of which are singletons. The CDR3 contains 14 residues. The germline gives CDR1 SGHTA, CDR2 FQGNSA. With 7 bases clipped from V and 6 bases from J, the junction kept 9 bases outside the gene matches. This entry is derived from a study of T-cell reconstitution after alpha-beta-depleted transplantation in children. Study results and limitations: Several hundred expanded graft clones reportedly gave rise to the alpha-beta T cells present about two months after transplant. It was newly produced T cells that mostly accounted for T-cell counts and diversity one year after transplant.

The TCR comes from a male patient under 10 years old who had a stem cell transplant for chronic granulomatous disease, so the T cells may come from the graft donor. The chain has TRBV7-2 and TRBJ2-1, with TRBD2 identical over 7 bases. This material consisted of PBMCs, mostly from graft donor cells, taken 180 days after TCRalphabeta/CD19-depleted stem cell transplant. The CDR3 DNA is TGTGCCAGCACCCCAACGAGGACTAGCAATGAGCAGTTCTTC. Its protein is CASTPTRTSNEQFF.